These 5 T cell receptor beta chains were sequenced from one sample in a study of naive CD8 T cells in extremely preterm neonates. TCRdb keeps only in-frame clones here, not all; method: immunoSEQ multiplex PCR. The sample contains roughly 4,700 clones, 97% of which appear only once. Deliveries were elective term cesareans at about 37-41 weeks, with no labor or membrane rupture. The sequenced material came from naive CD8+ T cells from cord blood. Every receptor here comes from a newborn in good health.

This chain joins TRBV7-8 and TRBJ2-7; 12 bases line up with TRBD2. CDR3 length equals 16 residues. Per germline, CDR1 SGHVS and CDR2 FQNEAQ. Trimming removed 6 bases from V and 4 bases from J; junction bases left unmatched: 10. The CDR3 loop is CASSDSSGGAGYEQYF. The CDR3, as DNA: TGTGCCAGCAGTGATTCTAGCGGGGGGGCCGGGTACGAGCAGTACTTC. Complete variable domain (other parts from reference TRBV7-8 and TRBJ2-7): GAGVSQSPRYKVAKRGQDVALRCDPISGHVSLFWYQQALGQGPEFLTYFQNEAQLDKSGLPSDRFFAERPEGSVSTLKIQRTQQEDSAVYLCASSDSSGGAGYEQYFGPGTRLTVT.

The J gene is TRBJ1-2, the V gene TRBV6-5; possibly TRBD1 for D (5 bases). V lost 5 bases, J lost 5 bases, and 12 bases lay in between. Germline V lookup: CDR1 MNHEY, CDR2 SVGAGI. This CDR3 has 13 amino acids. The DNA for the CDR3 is TGTGCCAGCAGTGCGGGGCAAGTATATGGCTACACCTTC. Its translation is CASSAGQVYGYTF.

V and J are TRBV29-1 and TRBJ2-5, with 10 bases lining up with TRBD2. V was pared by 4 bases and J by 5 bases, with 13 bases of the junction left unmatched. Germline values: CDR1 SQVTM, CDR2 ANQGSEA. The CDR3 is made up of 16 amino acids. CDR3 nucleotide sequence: TGCAGCGTTGCGGGTGTAGCTAGCGGGAGTTGGGAGACCCAGTACTTC. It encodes CSVAGVASGSWETQYF. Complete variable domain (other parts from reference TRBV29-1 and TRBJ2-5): SAVISQKPSRDICQRGTSLTIQCQVDSQVTMMFWYRQQPGQSLTLIATANQGSEATYESGFVIDKFPISRPNLTFSTLTVSNMSPEDSSIYLCSVAGVASGSWETQYFGPGTRLLVL.

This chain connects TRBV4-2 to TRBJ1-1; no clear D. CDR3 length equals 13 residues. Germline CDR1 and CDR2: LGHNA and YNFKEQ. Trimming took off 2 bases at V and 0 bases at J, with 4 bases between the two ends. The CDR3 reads CASSQNMNTEAFF. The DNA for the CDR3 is TGTGCCAGCAGCCAAAACATGAACACTGAAGCTTTCTTT.

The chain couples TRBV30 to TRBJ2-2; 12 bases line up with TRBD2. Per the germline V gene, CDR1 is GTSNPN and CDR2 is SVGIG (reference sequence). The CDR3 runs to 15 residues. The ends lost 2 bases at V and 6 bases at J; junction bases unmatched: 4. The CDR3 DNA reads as TGTGCCTGGAGTCCCCTAGCGGGAGGGCCCGGGGAGCTGTTTTTT. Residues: CAWSPLAGGPGELFF.